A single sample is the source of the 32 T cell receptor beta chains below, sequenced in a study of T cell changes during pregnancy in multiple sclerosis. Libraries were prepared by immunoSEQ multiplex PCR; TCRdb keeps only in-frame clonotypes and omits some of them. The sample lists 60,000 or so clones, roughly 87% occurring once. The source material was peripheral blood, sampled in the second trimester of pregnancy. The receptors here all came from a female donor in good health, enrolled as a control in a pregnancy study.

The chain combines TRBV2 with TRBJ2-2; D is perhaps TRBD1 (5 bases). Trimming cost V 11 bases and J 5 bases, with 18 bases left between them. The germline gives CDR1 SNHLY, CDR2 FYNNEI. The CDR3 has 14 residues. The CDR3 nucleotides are TGTGCCGAAGGGGCAGGGTCTTCTACCGGGGAGCTGTTTTTT. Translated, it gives CAEGAGSSTGELFF.

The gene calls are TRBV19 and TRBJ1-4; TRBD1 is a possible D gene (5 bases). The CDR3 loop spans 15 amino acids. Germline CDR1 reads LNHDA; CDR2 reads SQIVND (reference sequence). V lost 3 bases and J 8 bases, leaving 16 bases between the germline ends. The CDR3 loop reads CASSIGQGAGEKLFF. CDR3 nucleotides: TGTGCCAGTAGTATTGGTCAGGGCGCGGGGGAAAAACTGTTTTTT.

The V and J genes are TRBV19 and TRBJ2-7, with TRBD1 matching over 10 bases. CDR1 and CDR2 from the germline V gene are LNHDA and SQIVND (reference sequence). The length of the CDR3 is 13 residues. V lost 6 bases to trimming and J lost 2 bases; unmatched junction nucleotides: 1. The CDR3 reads CASRGTGAYEQYF. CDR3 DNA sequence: TGTGCCAGTAGGGGGACAGGGGCCTACGAGCAGTACTTC.

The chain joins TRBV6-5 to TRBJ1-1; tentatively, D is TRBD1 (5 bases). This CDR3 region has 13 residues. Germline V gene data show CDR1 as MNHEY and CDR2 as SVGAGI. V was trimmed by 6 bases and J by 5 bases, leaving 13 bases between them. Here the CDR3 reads CASRQIPGTEAFF. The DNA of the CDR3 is TGTGCCAGCAGGCAAATTCCAGGGACTGAAGCTTTCTTT.

The chain's CDR3 is CASSEGGYEQFF. DNA for the CDR3: TGTGCCAGCAGTGAAGGAGGCTATGAGCAGTTCTTC. V and J are TRBV6-1 and TRBJ2-1; D call uncertain. This CDR3 contains 12 residues. The V gene lost 1 base and the J gene lost 8 bases, with 6 bases spanning the gap. Germline CDR1 is MNHNS and CDR2 is SASEGT.

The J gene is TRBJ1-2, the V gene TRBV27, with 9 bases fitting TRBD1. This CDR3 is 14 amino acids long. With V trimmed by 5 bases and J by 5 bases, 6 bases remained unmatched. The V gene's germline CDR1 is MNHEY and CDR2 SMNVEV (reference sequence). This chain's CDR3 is CASSAWTGEYGYTF. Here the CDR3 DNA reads TGTGCCAGCAGTGCCTGGACAGGGGAGTATGGCTACACCTTC.

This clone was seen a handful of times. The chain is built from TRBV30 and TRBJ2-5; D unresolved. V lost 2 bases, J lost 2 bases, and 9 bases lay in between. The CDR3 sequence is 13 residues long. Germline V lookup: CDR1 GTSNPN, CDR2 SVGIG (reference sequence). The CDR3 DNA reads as TGTGCCTGGAGTTCTAAGCTACAAGAGACCCAGTACTTC. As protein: CAWSSKLQETQYF.

The CDR3 DNA reads as TGCGCCAGCAGTAATATGCGGCGGGGGGGCGCAGATACGCAGTATTTT. This encodes CASSNMRRGGADTQYF. The rearrangement uses TRBV10-1 and TRBJ2-3; 9 bases are a match to TRBD2. The junction had 10 bases not matched to a gene; V was cut back by 5 bases and J by 4 bases. Germline V gene lookup returns CDR1 WNHNN and CDR2 SYGVQD (reference sequence). This CDR3 region has 16 residues.

In nucleotides, the CDR3 is TGTGCCAGCTCACCACCGGGACAGGGATACACCGGGGAGCTGTTTTTT. Protein sequence: CASSPPGQGYTGELFF. The rearrangement links TRBV18 to TRBJ2-2, with 9 nucleotides matching TRBD1. This CDR3 contains 16 residues. Germline lookup yields CDR1 KGHSH and CDR2 LQKENI. The J segment lost 3 bases and the V segment lost 0 bases, leaving 2 bases of the junction unmatched.

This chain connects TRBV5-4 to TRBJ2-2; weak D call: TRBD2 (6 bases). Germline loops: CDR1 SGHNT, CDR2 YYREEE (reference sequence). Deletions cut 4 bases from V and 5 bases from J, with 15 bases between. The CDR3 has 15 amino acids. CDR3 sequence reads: CASSRVGSPTGELFF. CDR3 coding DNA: TGTGCCAGCAGCCGAGTCGGGAGCCCAACCGGGGAGCTGTTTTTT.

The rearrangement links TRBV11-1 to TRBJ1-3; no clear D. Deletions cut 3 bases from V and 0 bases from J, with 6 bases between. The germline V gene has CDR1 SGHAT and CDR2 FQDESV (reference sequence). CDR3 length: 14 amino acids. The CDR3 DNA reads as TGTGCCAGCAGCTTGGGCTTCTCTGGAAACACCATATATTTT. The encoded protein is CASSLGFSGNTIYF.

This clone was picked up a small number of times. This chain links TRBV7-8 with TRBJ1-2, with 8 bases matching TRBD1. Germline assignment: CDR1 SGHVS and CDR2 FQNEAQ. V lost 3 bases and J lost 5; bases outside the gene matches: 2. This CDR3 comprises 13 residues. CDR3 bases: TGTGCCAGCAGCTTGCAGGGGGCATATGGCTACACCTTC. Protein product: CASSLQGAYGYTF.

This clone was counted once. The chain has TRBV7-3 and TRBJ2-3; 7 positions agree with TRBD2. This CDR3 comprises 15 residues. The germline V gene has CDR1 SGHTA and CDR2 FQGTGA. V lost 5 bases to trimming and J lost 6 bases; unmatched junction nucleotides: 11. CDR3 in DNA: TGTGCCAGCAGCGTTTCCAGCGGGGCCTCTGATACGCAGTATTTT. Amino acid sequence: CASSVSSGASDTQYF.

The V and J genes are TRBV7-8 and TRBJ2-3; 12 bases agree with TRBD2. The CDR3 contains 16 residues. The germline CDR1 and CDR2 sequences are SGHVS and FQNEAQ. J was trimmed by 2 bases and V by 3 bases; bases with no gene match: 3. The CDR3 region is CASSFGLAGLTDTQYF. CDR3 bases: TGTGCCAGCAGCTTCGGACTAGCGGGACTCACAGATACGCAGTATTTT.

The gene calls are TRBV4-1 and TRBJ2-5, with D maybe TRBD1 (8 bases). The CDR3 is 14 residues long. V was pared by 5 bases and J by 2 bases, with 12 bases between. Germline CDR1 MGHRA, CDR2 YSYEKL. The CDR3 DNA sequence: TGCGCCAGCAGCTCACAGGGGGGGCAAGAGACCCAGTACTTC. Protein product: CASSSQGGQETQYF.

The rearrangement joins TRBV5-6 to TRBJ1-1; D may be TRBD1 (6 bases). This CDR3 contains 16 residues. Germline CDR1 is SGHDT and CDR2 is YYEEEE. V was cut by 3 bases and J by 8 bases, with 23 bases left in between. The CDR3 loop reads CASSSPVGQRRGEAFF. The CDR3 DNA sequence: TGTGCCAGCAGCTCTCCAGTAGGACAGCGGAGAGGGGAAGCTTTCTTT.

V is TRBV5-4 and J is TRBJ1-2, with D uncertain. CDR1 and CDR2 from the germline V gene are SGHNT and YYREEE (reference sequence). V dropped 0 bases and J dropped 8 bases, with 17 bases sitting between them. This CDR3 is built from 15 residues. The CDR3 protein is CASSLAGWRVGGYTF. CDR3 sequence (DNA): TGTGCCAGCAGCTTGGCGGGTTGGCGAGTTGGAGGCTACACCTTC.

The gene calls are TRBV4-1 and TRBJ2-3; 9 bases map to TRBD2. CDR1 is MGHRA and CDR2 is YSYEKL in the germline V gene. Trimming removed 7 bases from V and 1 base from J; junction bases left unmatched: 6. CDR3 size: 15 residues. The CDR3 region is CASNHPSGGTDTQYF. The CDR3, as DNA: TGCGCCAGCAACCATCCTAGCGGGGGCACAGATACGCAGTATTTT.

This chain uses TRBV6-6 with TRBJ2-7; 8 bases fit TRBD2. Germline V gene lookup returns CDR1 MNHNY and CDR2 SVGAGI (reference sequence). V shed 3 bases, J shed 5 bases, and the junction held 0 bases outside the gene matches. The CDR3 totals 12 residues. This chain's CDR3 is CASSYSGDEQYF. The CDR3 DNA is TGTGCCAGCAGTTATAGCGGGGACGAGCAGTACTTC.

The CDR3 protein is CASRRTGATYEQYF. The CDR3 DNA reads as TGTGCCAGCAGGCGGACAGGGGCTACCTACGAGCAGTACTTC. This chain joins TRBV4-2 and TRBJ2-7, with 9 bases that match TRBD1. V lost 6 bases and J lost 2; bases outside the gene matches: 5. The CDR3 consists of 14 residues. Germline V gene lookup returns CDR1 LGHNA and CDR2 YNFKEQ.

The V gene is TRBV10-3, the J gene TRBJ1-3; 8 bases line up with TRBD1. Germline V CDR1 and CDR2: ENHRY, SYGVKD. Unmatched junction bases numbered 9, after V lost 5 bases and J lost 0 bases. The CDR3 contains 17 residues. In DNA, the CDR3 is TGTGCCATCAGTACCTCCGGGACAGGCTTCTCTGGAAACACCATATATTTT. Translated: CAISTSGTGFSGNTIYF.

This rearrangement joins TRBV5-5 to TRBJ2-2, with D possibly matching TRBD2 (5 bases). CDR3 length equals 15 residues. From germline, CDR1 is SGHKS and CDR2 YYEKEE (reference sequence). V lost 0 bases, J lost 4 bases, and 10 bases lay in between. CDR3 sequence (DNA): TGTGCCAGCAGCTTGGGATACGCGGGCACCGGGGAGCTGTTTTTT. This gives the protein CASSLGYAGTGELFF. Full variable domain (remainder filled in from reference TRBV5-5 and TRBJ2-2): DAGVTQSPTHLIKTRGQQVTLRCSPISGHKSVSWYQQVLGQGPQFIFQYYEKEERGRGNFPDRFSARQFPNYSSELNVNALLLGDSALYLCASSLGYAGTGELFFGEGSRLTVL.

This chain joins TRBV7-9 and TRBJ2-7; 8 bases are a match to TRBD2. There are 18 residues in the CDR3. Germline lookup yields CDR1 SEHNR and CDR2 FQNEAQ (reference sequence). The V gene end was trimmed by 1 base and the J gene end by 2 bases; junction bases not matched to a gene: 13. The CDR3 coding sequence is TGTGCCAGCAGCTTAGAGACAGCTAGCGGGTCTCCACCCTACGAGCAGTACTTC. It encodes CASSLETASGSPPYEQYF.

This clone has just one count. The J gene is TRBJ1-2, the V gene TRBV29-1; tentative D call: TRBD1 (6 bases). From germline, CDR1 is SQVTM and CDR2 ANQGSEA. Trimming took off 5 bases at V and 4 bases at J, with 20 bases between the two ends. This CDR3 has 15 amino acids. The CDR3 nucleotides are TGCAGCGTTCAGATCCCTGACAGGAGCGGCTATGGCTACACCTTC. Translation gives CSVQIPDRSGYGYTF.

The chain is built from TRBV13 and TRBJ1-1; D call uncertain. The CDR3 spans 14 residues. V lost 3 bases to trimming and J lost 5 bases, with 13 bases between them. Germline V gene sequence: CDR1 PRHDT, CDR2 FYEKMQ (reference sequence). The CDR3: CASSLKGGRTEAFF. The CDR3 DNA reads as TGTGCCAGCAGCTTGAAGGGAGGGCGAACTGAAGCTTTCTTT.

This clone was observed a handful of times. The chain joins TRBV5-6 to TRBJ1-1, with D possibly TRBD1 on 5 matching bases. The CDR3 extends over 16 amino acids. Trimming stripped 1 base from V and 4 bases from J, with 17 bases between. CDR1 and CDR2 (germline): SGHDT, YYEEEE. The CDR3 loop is CASSLIKAGGGTEAFF. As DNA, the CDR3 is TGTGCCAGCAGCTTGATCAAGGCCGGGGGAGGCACTGAAGCTTTCTTT.

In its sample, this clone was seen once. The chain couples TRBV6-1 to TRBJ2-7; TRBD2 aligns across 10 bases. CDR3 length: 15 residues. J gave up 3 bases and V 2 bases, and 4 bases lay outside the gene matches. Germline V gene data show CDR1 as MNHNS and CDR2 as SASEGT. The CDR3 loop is CASSERASGSYEQYF. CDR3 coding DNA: TGTGCCAGCAGTGAACGGGCTAGCGGGAGCTACGAGCAGTACTTC.

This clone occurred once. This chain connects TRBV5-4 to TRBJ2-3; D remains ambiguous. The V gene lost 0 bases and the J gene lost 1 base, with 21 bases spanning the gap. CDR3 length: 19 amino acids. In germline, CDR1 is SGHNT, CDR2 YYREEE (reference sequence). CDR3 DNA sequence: TGTGCCAGCAGCTTGGATCAGGTTATCCCACCGACCGGCACAGATACGCAGTATTTT. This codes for CASSLDQVIPPTGTDTQYF.

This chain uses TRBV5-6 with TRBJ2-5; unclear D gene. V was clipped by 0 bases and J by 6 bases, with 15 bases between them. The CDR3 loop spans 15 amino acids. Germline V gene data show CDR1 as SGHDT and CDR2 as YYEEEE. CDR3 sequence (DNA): TGTGCCAGCAGCTTGGTTCTTTTTAGATTGCAGACCCAGTACTTC. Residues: CASSLVLFRLQTQYF.

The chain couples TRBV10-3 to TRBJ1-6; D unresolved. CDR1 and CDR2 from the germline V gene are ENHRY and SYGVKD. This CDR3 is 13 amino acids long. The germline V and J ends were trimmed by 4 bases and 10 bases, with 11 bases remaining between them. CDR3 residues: CAISAVGESPLHF. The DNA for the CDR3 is TGTGCCATCAGTGCGGTCGGGGAGTCACCCCTCCACTTT.

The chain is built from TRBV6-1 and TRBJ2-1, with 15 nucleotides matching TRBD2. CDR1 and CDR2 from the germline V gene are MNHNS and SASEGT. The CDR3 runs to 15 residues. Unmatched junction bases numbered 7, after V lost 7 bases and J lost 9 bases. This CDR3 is CASTRWTSGRGEQFF. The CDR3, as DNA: TGTGCCAGCACCAGGTGGACTAGCGGGAGGGGTGAGCAGTTCTTC.

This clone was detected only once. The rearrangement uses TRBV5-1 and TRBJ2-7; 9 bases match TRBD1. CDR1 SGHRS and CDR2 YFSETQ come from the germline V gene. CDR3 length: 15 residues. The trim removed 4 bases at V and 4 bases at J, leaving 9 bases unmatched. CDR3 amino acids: CASSESGTGIYEQYF. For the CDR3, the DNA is TGCGCCAGCAGCGAGTCCGGGACAGGGATATACGAGCAGTACTTC.